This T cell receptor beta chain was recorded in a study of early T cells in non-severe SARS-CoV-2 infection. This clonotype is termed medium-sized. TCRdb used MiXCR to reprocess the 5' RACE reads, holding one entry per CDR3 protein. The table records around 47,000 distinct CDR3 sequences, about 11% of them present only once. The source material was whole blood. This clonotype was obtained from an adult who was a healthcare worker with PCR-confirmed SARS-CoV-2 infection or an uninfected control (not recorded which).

The CDR3 DNA reads TGCAGTTCAAGGGGGGGGACTAATGAAAAACTGTTTTTT. This sequence encodes CSSRGGTNEKLFF. The rearrangement links TRBV20-1 to TRBJ1-4; tentatively, D is TRBD1 (6 bases). Germline loops: CDR1 DFQATT, CDR2 SNEGSKA (reference sequence). Trimming removed 8 bases from V and 2 bases from J, with 12 bases in between. The CDR3 runs 13 residues.